This TCR beta chain was sequenced during a study of cytomegalovirus exposure and HLA in healthy donors. This PCR relied on a set of 60 Vbeta primers and 13 Jbeta primers. Sequencing was performed with immunoSEQ multiplex PCR; in TCRdb, only in-frame clones are kept and a portion is missing. This repertoire shows around 140,000 clones, roughly 79% found once; its top ten account for about 1%. Findings and caveats of the study: Cytomegalovirus status, reportedly, was diagnosed with high specificity and sensitivity by the classifier. In a later analysis, specific HLA alleles were associated with some 16,000 TCR beta sequences at a 0.05 false discovery rate. Later on, an analysis found that several of the most significant clusters appeared to be linked to common viral pathogens, which included parvovirus B19. No immune exposure information besides CMV serostatus was available.

The CDR3 has 14 amino acids. Germline lookup yields CDR1 MNHNS and CDR2 SASEGT. Trimming took 1 base from V and 4 from J, leaving 10 bases between them. A remark on this clone: Its target is not known.

Sequences were obtained from PBMCs. This TCR derives from a male donor in good health and CMV-seronegative. V is TRBV6-1 and J is TRBJ1-2; a possible D gene is TRBD1 (6 bases). The CDR3 is CASSEGWGPYGYTF. The CDR3 DNA reads TGTGCCAGCAGTGAAGGATGGGGGCCCTATGGCTACACCTTC.